These 4 T cell receptor beta chains originate from one sample sequenced in a study of blood T cell dynamics during melanoma immunotherapy. Profiled with immunoSEQ multiplex PCR; TCRdb holds only in-frame clones, not every one. Of 13,000 to 15,000 clones listed, about 93% were seen once; the top ten hold 0.8% to 1%. As for time point: week 3, after first cycle of checkpoint inhibitor. The specimen comprised blood, sampled from a patient treated with checkpoint blockade. The receptors originated from a human donor with melanoma.

The chain employs TRBV10-1 and TRBJ2-1; D is perhaps TRBD1 or TRBD2 (6 bases each). The CDR3 spans 14 residues. Germline CDR1 WNHNN, CDR2 SYGVQD (reference sequence). The V end lost 3 bases, the J end lost 6 bases, and 12 bases lay between the germline ends. CDR3 nucleotide sequence: TGCGCCAGCAGTGAAGGGGGACTCGGCAATGAGCAGTTCTTC. This codes for CASSEGGLGNEQFF.

V is TRBV18 and J is TRBJ2-5; D possibly corresponds to TRBD2 (5 bases). Germline loops: CDR1 KGHSH, CDR2 LQKENI. V lost 3 bases and J lost 5, with 10 bases in between. There are 13 residues in the CDR3. The CDR3 sequence: CASSPSGWETQYF. CDR3 bases: TGTGCCAGCTCACCCTCGGGGTGGGAGACCCAGTACTTC.

The chain couples TRBV7-8 to TRBJ1-4, with D possibly TRBD1 on 6 matching bases. From germline, CDR1 is SGHVS and CDR2 FQNEAQ. The ends were cut back, 5 bases at V and 0 bases at J, with 13 bases in the middle. The CDR3 contains 16 residues. CDR3 sequence (DNA): TGTGCCAGCAGCCCTAGGGGGGGGACAACTAATGAAAAACTGTTTTTT. Encoded protein: CASSPRGGTTNEKLFF.

The CDR3 is CASGLSSAGGNEQFF. In DNA form, the CDR3 reads TGTGCTAGTGGTTTGTCTTCAGCGGGGGGCAATGAGCAGTTCTTC. V and J are TRBV12-5 and TRBJ2-1; TRBD2 matches at 9 bases. In germline, CDR1 is LGHNT, CDR2 FRNRAP. Losses at the gene ends were 2 bases for V and 6 bases for J; bases not matched to a gene: 5. The CDR3 has 15 residues. The full variable domain, rest sourced from reference TRBV12-5 and TRBJ2-1, is DARVTQTPRHKVTEMGQEVTMRCQPILGHNTVFWYRQTMMQGLELLAYFRNRAPLDDSGMPKDRFSAEMPDATLATLKIQPSEPRDSAVYFCASGLSSAGGNEQFFGPGTRLTVL.